This T cell receptor beta chain appears in the sequencing data of a study of shared clonotypes between healthy human individuals (dated by TCRdb to 2020 to 2022). With respect to the entire study: A few men and two women, aged 18 to 49 years, made up the cohort. Libraries were prepared and TCR repertoires were sequenced by different laboratories using diverse techniques, in order to increase sequencing depth and limit assay-specific biases. For each donor, CD4 naive and CD4 memory were each run on three plates, CD8 naive on two plates, and CD8 memory on one plate. To estimate repertoire size and how much clonotypes are shared between individuals, the study performed deep sequencing of blood TCR repertoires from about five healthy adults. Leukapheresis yielded between about 0.94 and 10 billion PBMCs per donor. The research as a whole found: Sampling was restricted to blood, and TCR repertoires in tissue are likely to differ from TCR repertoires in blood. Across four donors, around 5% of naive CD4, approximately 4% of naive CD8, approximately 2.5% of memory CD4, and about 0.44% of memory CD8 clonotypes were shared. Estimated clonotype richness was generally larger for naive than for memory subsets. Pairwise subsampling indicated that sequencing depth was expected to affect the degree of clonotype sharing among donors. The genetic and exposure-history diversity represented was limited by the small number of donors. Even with the large sequencing depth, rarefaction of the sorted-subset datasets indicated that sequencing was incomplete. Clonotypes shared by all four sorted-subset donors showed higher generation probabilities than non-shared clonotypes.

Looking up the germline V gene yields CDR1 SNHLY and CDR2 FYNNEI. V loses 2 bases at its end and J loses 4 bases; junction bases beyond the gene matches: 4. From cysteine to phenylalanine, the CDR3 is 14 amino acids long. Solely the CDR3 DNA is kept, with 42 bases framed from the first base. Using the deep immunoSEQ assay, multiplex PCR amplified TCR CDR3 regions from genomic DNA. Extracted genomic DNA from each cell subset was spread evenly across all wells of several immunoSEQ 96-well plates, with each plate serving as a replicate. For sorted subsets, 150 to 250 ng genomic DNA, equal to 30,000 to 35,000 T cell genomes, was loaded into each replicate PCR. Purified libraries were quantified with a Qubit 3.0 fluorometer, sized on a Bioanalyzer 2100, and re-quantified with the KAPA Library Quantification kit. Every immunoSEQ 96-well plate was sequenced on a separate single-read 150-cycle Illumina NextSeq 550 flow cell. The paper's processing steps were these. The immunoSEQ output contained only junctional sequences without quality scores, so filtering could not match that applied to full-length reads. Sequences were annotated with PyIR, a Python wrapper for IgBLAST v1.9, using IMGT germline references to assign V/J genes and CDR3. Any read was removed if the V/J assignment was weak (E-value above 1e-6), the CDR3 was missing, or the read contained stop codons, out-of-frame junctions, or ambiguous translated residues. A V3J clonotype was defined by an identical inferred V gene, J gene, and CDR3 amino acid sequence. Percentage overlap between repertoires was calculated by dividing the number of shared unique clonotypes by the size of the smaller repertoire. Three approaches were used to assess repertoire richness: RTK rarefaction, the Chao1 estimator, and Recon v2.1 estimates of unobserved clonotypes. Generation probabilities for all TCRbeta clonotypes obtained by the gDNA method from a handful of donors were computed using OLGA. TCRdb took this table from immuneACCESS and kept in-frame rearrangements with V and J called. Such tables lack part of the clones; where checked against another copy, unresolved V genes explain under half of the gap, and the rest is unexplained. The D gene and trimming were derived from the DNA, and the V and J assignments and clone size from that table. The sample has approximately 2,300,000 clones on record, 85% to 95% of them singletons. The ten top clones hold 0.37% of the sample.

Donors were healthy HIV-negative adults with no recently reported acute infections or vaccinations. Only Caucasian adults living in Nashville, Tennessee, USA were represented among the donors. CD4+ T cells were enriched by magnetic negative selection, after which naive cells were positively selected on CD45RA and the negative fraction was taken as the memory subset. After blood collection by leukapheresis, PBMCs were isolated using Ficoll-Histopaque density gradient centrifugation and then cryopreserved in the vapor phase of liquid nitrogen. Analytical flow cytometry was used to check the purity and quantity of each magnetically sorted T cell population. From each sorted fraction, genomic DNA was isolated and quantified by UV absorbance on a Nanodrop 2000c. Regarding this clone: This clone's antigen is unknown. No base quality values were provided; no much bigger clone lies one nucleotide off.

In this chain, TRBV2 is recombined with TRBJ2-5, with 7 junctional bases fitting TRBD1. The TCR sequence derives from a man younger than 35 in good health. Some clones in this sample may be carry-over from other donors' samples. Sequenced material: naive CD4+ T cells from PBMCs. The cell subset or site tag for this specimen amounts to: CD45RA+ positively selected. At the DNA level, the sequence is TGTGCCAGCAGTGAAAGACAGGGTAGAGAGACCCAGTACTTC. It specifies CASSERQGRETQYF.